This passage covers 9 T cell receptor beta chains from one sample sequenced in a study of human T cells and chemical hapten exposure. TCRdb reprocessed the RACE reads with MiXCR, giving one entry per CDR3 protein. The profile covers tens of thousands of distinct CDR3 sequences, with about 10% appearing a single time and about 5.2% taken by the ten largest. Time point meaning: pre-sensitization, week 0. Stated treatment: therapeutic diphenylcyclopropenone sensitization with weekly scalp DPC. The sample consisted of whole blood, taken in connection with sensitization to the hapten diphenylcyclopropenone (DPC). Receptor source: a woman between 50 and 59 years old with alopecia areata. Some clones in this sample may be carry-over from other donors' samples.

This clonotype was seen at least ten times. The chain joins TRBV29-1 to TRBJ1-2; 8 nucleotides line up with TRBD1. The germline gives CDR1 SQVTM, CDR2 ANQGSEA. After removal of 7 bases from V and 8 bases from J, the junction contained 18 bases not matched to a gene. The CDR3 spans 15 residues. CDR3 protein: CSAPLPGQVGRGYTF. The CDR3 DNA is TGCAGCGCACCTCTCCCGGGACAGGTCGGGAGAGGCTACACCTTC.

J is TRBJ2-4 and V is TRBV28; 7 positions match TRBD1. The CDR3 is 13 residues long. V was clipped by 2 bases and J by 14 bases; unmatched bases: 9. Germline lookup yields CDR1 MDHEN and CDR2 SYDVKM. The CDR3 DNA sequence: TGTGCCAGCAGTTTACTCTTAGGACAGGCGAAGTACTTC. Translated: CASSLLLGQAKYF.

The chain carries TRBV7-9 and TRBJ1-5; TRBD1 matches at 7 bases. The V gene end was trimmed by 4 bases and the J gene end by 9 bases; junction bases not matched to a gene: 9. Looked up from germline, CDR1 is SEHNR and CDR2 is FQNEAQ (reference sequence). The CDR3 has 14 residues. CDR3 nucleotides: TGTGCCAGCAGCTATGGGACAGCGGGGCTGCCCCAGCATTTT. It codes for CASSYGTAGLPQHF.

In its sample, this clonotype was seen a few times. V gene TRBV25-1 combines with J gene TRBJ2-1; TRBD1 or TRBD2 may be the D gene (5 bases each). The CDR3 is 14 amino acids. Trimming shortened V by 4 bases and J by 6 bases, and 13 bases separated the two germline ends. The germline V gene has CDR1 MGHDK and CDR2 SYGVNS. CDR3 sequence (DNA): TGTGCCAGCAGTGTAAACCGGGGCCTCAATGAGCAGTTCTTC. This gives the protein CASSVNRGLNEQFF.

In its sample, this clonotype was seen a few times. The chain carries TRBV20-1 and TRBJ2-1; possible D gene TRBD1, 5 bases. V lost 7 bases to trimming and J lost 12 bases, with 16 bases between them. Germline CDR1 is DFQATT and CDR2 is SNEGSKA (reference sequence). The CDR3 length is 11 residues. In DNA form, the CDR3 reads TGCAGTGGCATTTTGGGGCAGGTGCAGTTCTTC. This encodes CSGILGQVQFF.

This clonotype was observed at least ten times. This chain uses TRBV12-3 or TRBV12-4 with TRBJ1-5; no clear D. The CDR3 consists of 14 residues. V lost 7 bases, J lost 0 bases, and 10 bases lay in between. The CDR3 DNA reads TGTGCCAGCACCACTCCAGATAGCAATCAGCCCCAGCATTTT. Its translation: CASTTPDSNQPQHF.

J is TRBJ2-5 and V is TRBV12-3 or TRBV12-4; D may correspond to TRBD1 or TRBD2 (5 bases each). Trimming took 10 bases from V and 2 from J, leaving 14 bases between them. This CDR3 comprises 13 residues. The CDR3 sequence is CAIGGGRQETQYF. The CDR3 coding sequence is TGTGCCATCGGTGGGGGTCGGCAAGAGACCCAGTACTTC.

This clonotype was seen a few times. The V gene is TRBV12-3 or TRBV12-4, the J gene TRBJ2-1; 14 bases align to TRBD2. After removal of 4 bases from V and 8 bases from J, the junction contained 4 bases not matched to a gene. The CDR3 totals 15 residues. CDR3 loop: CASSWGLAGDYEQFF. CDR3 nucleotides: TGTGCCAGCAGTTGGGGACTAGCGGGAGATTATGAGCAGTTCTTC.

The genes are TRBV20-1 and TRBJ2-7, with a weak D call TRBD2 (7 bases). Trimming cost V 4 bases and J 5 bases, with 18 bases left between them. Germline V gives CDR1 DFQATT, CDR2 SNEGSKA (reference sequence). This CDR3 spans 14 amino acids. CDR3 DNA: TGCAGTGCTACCCCTGGGGGGGCCAGCCACGAGCAGTACTTC. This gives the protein CSATPGGASHEQYF.